These 21 T cell receptor beta chains were all obtained from the same sample, sequenced in a study of long-term antiretroviral therapy in people with HIV. Version v3.0 of the immunoSEQ assay ran at survey level. Produced via immunoSEQ multiplex PCR; TCRdb's table is partial and in-frame only. The table lists under 20,000 clones, around four fifths of them singletons. Sequenced material: unsorted PBMCs, taken approximately 2.1 years before starting antiretroviral therapy. These TCRs come from a man younger than 45 with HIV.

CDR3 loop: CASKQGFYDTEAFF. CDR3 nucleotides: TGCGCCAGTAAACAGGGGTTCTATGACACTGAAGCTTTCTTT. The chain recombines TRBV5-1 with TRBJ1-1; 7 positions match TRBD1. J was trimmed by 3 bases and V by 8 bases; bases with no gene match: 10. This CDR3 contains 14 residues. Germline lookup yields CDR1 SGHRS and CDR2 YFSETQ.

The genes are TRBV14 and TRBJ2-7; 8 bases are shared with TRBD1. This CDR3 is built from 14 residues. Trimming removed 4 bases from V and 5 bases from J; junction bases left unmatched: 7. CDR1 is SGHDN and CDR2 is FVKESK in the germline V gene. CDR3 sequence: CASSRGDRFHEQYF. CDR3 bases: TGTGCCAGCAGCCGGGGGGACAGGTTCCACGAGCAGTACTTC. Supplemented by reference TRBV14 and TRBJ2-7, the full variable domain reads EAGVTQFPSHSVIEKGQTVTLRCDPISGHDNLYWYRRVMGKEIKFLLHFVKESKQDESGMPNNRFLAERTGGTYSTLKVQPAELEDSGVYFCASSRGDRFHEQYFGPGTRLTVT.

The chain combines TRBV5-4 with TRBJ2-2; D remains unclear. This CDR3 is 14 amino acids long. Trimming cost V 0 bases and J 4 bases, with 7 bases left between them. Germline lookup yields CDR1 SGHNT and CDR2 YYREEE (reference sequence). CDR3: CASSLDWGTGELFF. CDR3 sequence (DNA): TGTGCCAGCAGCTTGGACTGGGGCACCGGGGAGCTGTTTTTT.

The chain is built from TRBV6-6 and TRBJ1-6, with 8 bases identical to TRBD1. Germline CDR1 reads MNHNY; CDR2 reads SVGAGI (reference sequence). This CDR3 region has 13 residues. The J segment lost 10 bases and the V segment lost 7 bases, leaving 6 bases of the junction unmatched. CDR3 amino acids: CASKQGADSPLHF. DNA for the CDR3: TGTGCCAGCAAGCAGGGGGCTGACTCACCCCTCCACTTT.

The genes are TRBV28 and TRBJ2-7; 11 nucleotides agree with TRBD2. CDR1 is MDHEN and CDR2 is SYDVKM in the germline V gene. The V gene end was trimmed by 7 bases and the J gene end by 4 bases; junction bases not matched to a gene: 15. The CDR3 is made up of 17 amino acids. CDR3 region: CASTQTSGSLSPYEQYF. The DNA for the CDR3 is TGTGCCAGCACCCAAACTAGCGGGAGCCTTTCCCCGTACGAGCAGTACTTC.

This chain links TRBV7-9 with TRBJ1-1; D gene ambiguous. Germline V lookup: CDR1 SEHNR, CDR2 FQNEAQ (reference sequence). Between the trimmed V and J ends, which lost 1 base and 11 bases, there was a span of 17 bases. The CDR3 runs 14 residues. The CDR3 DNA reads as TGTGCCAGCAGCTTAGAAGCTGGCGGGATGAGGGCTTTCTTT. As protein: CASSLEAGGMRAFF.

The chain recombines TRBV27 with TRBJ2-7; no clear D. V was shortened by 5 bases and J by 4 bases, with 21 bases between the two germline ends. This CDR3 is 16 amino acids long. The germline gives CDR1 MNHEY, CDR2 SMNVEV (reference sequence). DNA for the CDR3: TGTGCCAGCAGTACCCCCAGAGCAGGAGATGTGTACGAGCAGTACTTC. As protein: CASSTPRAGDVYEQYF.

This sequence joins TRBV5-8 and TRBJ1-5; no clear D gene. Germline CDR1 SGHTS, CDR2 YDEGEE. The CDR3 is 15 residues long. V lost 2 bases and J lost 3, with 12 bases in between. This chain's CDR3 is CASSFPGVNNQPQHF. The CDR3 region has the DNA TGTGCCAGCAGCTTTCCGGGTGTCAACAATCAGCCCCAGCATTTT.

The genes are TRBV4-1 and TRBJ2-1; 8 bases align to TRBD1. V dropped 1 base and J dropped 7; count of bases not matched to a gene: 0. This CDR3 has 13 amino acids. From germline, CDR1 is MGHRA and CDR2 YSYEKL. CDR3 coding DNA: TGCGCCAGCAGCCAAGGGACAGGGAATGAGCAGTTCTTC. Translated, it gives CASSQGTGNEQFF.

This chain connects TRBV11-2 to TRBJ1-3; D remains unclear. Germline lookup yields CDR1 SGHAT and CDR2 FQNNGV. CDR3 size: 15 residues. V was shortened by 3 bases and J by 2 bases, with 11 bases between the two germline ends. CDR3 in amino acids: CASSLSFATGNTIYF. CDR3 DNA: TGTGCCAGCAGCTTGAGCTTCGCGACTGGAAACACCATATATTTT.

The chain links TRBV10-3 to TRBJ1-2; unclear D gene. Germline V gives CDR1 ENHRY, CDR2 SYGVKD. The V end lost 6 bases, the J end lost 2 bases, and 10 bases lay between the germline ends. CDR3 length equals 13 residues. The CDR3 region is CAIRPLENYGYTF. The DNA for the CDR3 is TGTGCCATCAGGCCTTTAGAAAACTATGGCTACACCTTC.

The chain has TRBV27 and TRBJ2-2, with TRBD1 matching over 7 bases. Trimming removed 7 bases from V and 6 bases from J; junction bases left unmatched: 17. This CDR3 spans 17 amino acids. Germline loops: CDR1 MNHEY, CDR2 SMNVEV (reference sequence). CDR3 sequence reads: CASTFTSTGFGAGELFF. The CDR3 region has the DNA TGTGCCAGCACCTTCACCTCGACAGGGTTCGGGGCCGGGGAGCTGTTTTTT.

This clone occurred a few times. J is TRBJ2-1 and V is TRBV11-2, with 8 bases matching TRBD1. Losses at the gene ends were 5 bases for V and 6 bases for J; bases not matched to a gene: 12. The CDR3 consists of 16 residues. Germline CDR1 is SGHAT and CDR2 is FQNNGV. The CDR3 protein is CASSARGGRGPNEQFF. The CDR3 coding sequence is TGTGCCAGCAGCGCCCGGGGTGGCAGGGGGCCCAATGAGCAGTTCTTC.

The chain joins TRBV21-1 to TRBJ2-1; whether TRBD1, the table's D call, matches the DNA was not checked. TRBV21-1 is shown as a pseudogene. This CDR3 contains 16 residues. The CDR3 DNA sequence: TGTGCCAGCAGCAAACTCGCGCAGGGGGCGCGAAATGAGCAGTTCTTC. Its translation: CASSKLAQGARNEQFF.

This chain uses TRBV5-6 with TRBJ2-3; TRBD1 matches 10 bases. CDR1 is SGHDT and CDR2 is YYEEEE in the germline V gene. Trimming at V came to 5 bases and at J to 1 base, leaving 7 bases not matched to a gene. This CDR3 has 16 amino acids. CDR3 sequence (DNA): TGTGCCAGCAGTTATGACAGGGGGCTTGGCACAGATACGCAGTATTTT. Encoded protein: CASSYDRGLGTDTQYF.

J is TRBJ1-1 and V is TRBV5-1, with 8 positions matching TRBD1. From germline, CDR1 is SGHRS and CDR2 YFSETQ. V shed 4 bases, J shed 5 bases, and the junction held 10 bases outside the gene matches. The length of the CDR3 is 15 residues. Here the CDR3 reads CASSTQTGVRTEAFF. The CDR3 coding sequence is TGCGCCAGCAGCACACAGACAGGGGTGAGAACTGAAGCTTTCTTT. Using reference TRBV5-1 and TRBJ1-1 for the parts outside the CDR3, the full variable domain is KAGVTQTPRYLIKTRGQQVTLSCSPISGHRSVSWYQQTPGQGLQFLFEYFSETQRNKGNFPGRFSGRQFSNSRSEMNVSTLELGDSALYLCASSTQTGVRTEAFFGQGTRLTVV.

The V gene is TRBV5-1, the J gene TRBJ2-2, with D hard to call. Germline loops: CDR1 SGHRS, CDR2 YFSETQ. CDR3 length equals 13 residues. Trimming removed 8 bases from V and 0 bases from J, with 8 bases in between. The CDR3 reads CASTLPNTGELFF. The CDR3 region has the DNA TGCGCCAGTACTCTTCCGAACACCGGGGAGCTGTTTTTT.

The chain combines TRBV20-1 with TRBJ1-1; D unclear. Between the trimmed V and J ends, which lost 5 bases and 2 bases, there was a span of 6 bases. The CDR3 has 11 residues. Germline-derived CDR1 and CDR2 are DFQATT and SNEGSKA (reference sequence). CDR3 sequence reads: CSAGTNTEAFF. The CDR3 DNA is TGCAGTGCTGGTACAAACACTGAAGCTTTCTTT.

V and J are TRBV15 and TRBJ2-7; the match to TRBD2 covers 7 bases. Per germline, CDR1 LNHNV and CDR2 YYDKDF (reference sequence). Trimming removed 4 bases from V and 0 bases from J; junction bases left unmatched: 3. CDR3 size: 14 residues. CDR3 sequence reads: CATSNSGDSYEQYF. DNA of the CDR3: TGTGCCACCAGCAACAGCGGGGACTCCTACGAGCAGTACTTC.

The chain is built from TRBV10-2 and TRBJ1-2; TRBD1 matches 8 bases. The ends lost 2 bases at V and 9 bases at J; junction bases unmatched: 17. Germline CDR1 WSHSY, CDR2 SAAADI. This CDR3 region has 17 residues. The CDR3 protein is CASSETSTGTGPFSYTF. As DNA, the CDR3 is TGCGCCAGCAGTGAGACGTCAACGGGGACAGGACCTTTTAGCTACACCTTC.

Only a few counts were recorded for this clone. A far larger clone is off by one base, so a read error is likely. The chain employs TRBV11-2 and TRBJ2-7, with D possibly matching TRBD1 (5 bases). Trimming took 1 base from V and 0 from J, leaving 7 bases between them. The CDR3 totals 14 residues. Per germline, CDR1 SGHAT and CDR2 FQNNGV. This CDR3 is CASSLGRVSYEQYF. The CDR3 DNA sequence: TGTGCCAGCAGCTTAGGCAGGGTCTCCTACGAGCAGTACTTC.